This note documents a single T cell receptor (beta chain) sequence. This record belongs to a study of CD8 T cells in ankylosing spondylitis. TCRdb re-derived calls from the 5' RACE reads in MiXCR, one entry per CDR3 protein. Of 300,000 to 400,000 distinct CDR3 sequences in the sample, 20% to 25% were seen once. Germline V gene sequence: CDR1 SGDLS, CDR2 YYNGEE. J gave up 0 bases and V 0 bases, and 5 bases lay outside the gene matches. The CDR3 sequence is 16 residues long. This receptor was identified in a male donor with ankylosing spondylitis or in good health (not recorded which). The chain combines TRBV9 with TRBJ2-7; 8 bases agree with TRBD2. Sequenced input: blood, either unsorted or a sorted T cell fraction (not recorded which). This CDR3 reads CASSVDGGGSSYEQYF. CDR3 DNA sequence: TGTGCCAGCAGCGTAGATGGCGGGGGGAGCTCCTACGAGCAGTACTTC.